Below, 29 T cell receptor beta chains from the same sample are listed, as sequenced in a study of cytomegalovirus exposure and HLA in healthy donors. With 60 Vbeta and 13 Jbeta primers, the PCR was carried out. Only in-frame clones appear in the TCRdb table, and some are missing; sequencing was by immunoSEQ multiplex PCR. The data hold some 130,000 clones, with roughly 80% observed a single time. Material: PBMCs. These receptors were obtained from a woman in her forties or fifties in good health and CMV-seropositive.

The CDR3 nucleotides are TGCGCCAGCAGCCCGCCTCGGACTAGCGGCTCCAATGAGCAGTTCTTC. Translating gives CASSPPRTSGSNEQFF. The chain couples TRBV5-1 to TRBJ2-1; 10 positions agree with TRBD2. After removal of 4 bases from V and 6 bases from J, the junction contained 10 bases not matched to a gene. The V gene's germline CDR1 is SGHRS and CDR2 YFSETQ. CDR3 length equals 16 residues.

This clone occurred a few times. The chain employs TRBV5-1 and TRBJ2-1; 8 bases fit TRBD1. Germline V lookup: CDR1 SGHRS, CDR2 YFSETQ. The CDR3 covers 16 residues. The J segment lost 8 bases and the V segment lost 3 bases, leaving 13 bases of the junction unmatched. CDR3 amino acids: CASSWTGTGRMDEQFF. CDR3 sequence (DNA): TGCGCCAGCAGCTGGACCGGGACAGGCCGTATGGATGAGCAGTTCTTC.

The chain carries TRBV5-1 and TRBJ2-2; possibly TRBD1 for D (6 bases). The germline CDR1 and CDR2 sequences are SGHRS and YFSETQ. The V end was cut by 5 bases, the J end by 3 bases, with 14 bases between. This CDR3 has 15 amino acids. In DNA form, the CDR3 reads TGCGCCAGCAGTACAGGGTTTGTGGACACCGGGGAGCTGTTTTTT. This sequence encodes CASSTGFVDTGELFF.

This clone has more than one count but fewer than ten. V gene TRBV4-2 combines with J gene TRBJ2-1, with 11 bases aligning to TRBD2. The CDR3 consists of 17 residues. Unmatched junction bases numbered 10, after V lost 4 bases and J lost 5 bases. The germline V gene encodes CDR1 LGHNA and CDR2 YNFKEQ. CDR3 sequence (DNA): TGTGCCAGCAGCCCCGAAGCCCGACTAGCGGGGAACAATGAGCAGTTCTTC. Protein product: CASSPEARLAGNNEQFF.

Details on this clone: One junction end disagrees with the germline gene, perhaps due to a read error. The chain recombines TRBV27 with TRBJ2-4, with D hard to call. The CDR3 has 16 residues. CDR1 is MNHEY, CDR2 SMNVEV, per germline (reference sequence). The CDR3 loop is CASRLWASGAKNIQYF. The CDR3 nucleotides are TGTGCCAGCAGGTTATGGGCTTCCGGAGCCAAAAACATTCAGTACTTC.

J is TRBJ1-1 and V is TRBV5-6; possibly TRBD1 for D (6 bases). Per germline, CDR1 SGHDT and CDR2 YYEEEE. V lost 6 bases to trimming and J lost 1 base, with 13 bases between them. The CDR3 is 14 amino acids. The CDR3 reads CASNYRASNTEAFF. The CDR3 DNA is TGTGCCAGCAACTACAGGGCGTCGAACACTGAAGCTTTCTTT.

The rearrangement links TRBV6-1 to TRBJ2-3; TRBD1 matches at 11 bases. The length of the CDR3 is 16 residues. Trimming cost V 2 bases and J 2 bases; bases outside gene matches: 3. Germline values: CDR1 MNHNS, CDR2 SASEGT. CDR3 protein: CASSERDRGFTDTQYF. The CDR3 nucleotides read TGTGCCAGCAGTGAAAGGGACAGGGGGTTCACAGATACGCAGTATTTT.

The chain is built from TRBV5-6 and TRBJ2-7; D is unclear. The V end was cut by 0 bases, the J end by 3 bases, with 10 bases between. The germline V gene has CDR1 SGHDT and CDR2 YYEEEE. CDR3 size: 14 residues. CDR3 protein: CASSLELAYYEQYF. The CDR3 DNA follows: TGTGCCAGCAGCTTGGAGTTAGCATACTACGAGCAGTACTTC. The whole variable domain, filled in from reference TRBV5-6 and TRBJ2-7, reads DAGVTQSPTHLIKTRGQQVTLRCSPKSGHDTVSWYQQALGQGPQFIFQYYEEEERQRGNFPDRFSGHQFPNYSSELNVNALLLGDSALYLCASSLELAYYEQYFGPGTRLTVT.

The sample holds a few counts of this clone. DNA for the CDR3: TGTGCCAGCAGCCCCCGACTAGCGATCAACAATGAGCAGTTCTTC. Protein: CASSPRLAINNEQFF. The chain combines TRBV5-5 with TRBJ2-1; 8 nucleotides agree with TRBD2. The ends lost 4 bases at V and 5 bases at J; junction bases unmatched: 8. From germline, CDR1 is SGHKS and CDR2 YYEKEE (reference sequence). CDR3 size: 15 residues.

The CDR3 reads CASSYSGAREQFF. The CDR3 DNA is TGTGCCAGCAGTTACTCAGGGGCAAGGGAGCAGTTCTTC. V usage is TRBV6-5 and J usage is TRBJ2-1; TRBD1 is a possible D gene (5 bases). Per the germline V gene, CDR1 is MNHEY and CDR2 is SVGAGI. The CDR3 sequence is 13 residues long. V was cut by 0 bases and J by 10 bases, with 10 bases left in between.

The V and J genes are TRBV12-5 and TRBJ2-2; TRBD2 aligns across 7 bases. CDR1 and CDR2 from the germline V gene are LGHNT and FRNRAP. This CDR3 has 17 residues. V lost 5 bases and J lost 1; bases outside the gene matches: 10. The DNA for the CDR3 is TGTGCTAGTGGTAGCGGGGCCCGCTTGGGGAACACCGGGGAGCTGTTTTTT. This codes for CASGSGARLGNTGELFF.

In DNA, the CDR3 is TGCAGCGGAAATAAGGGGGCGCGGGATGGCTACACCTTC. This sequence encodes CSGNKGARDGYTF. J is TRBJ1-2 and V is TRBV29-1; 7 nucleotides align to TRBD1. V dropped 7 bases and J dropped 6; count of bases not matched to a gene: 11. Germline CDR1 SQVTM, CDR2 ANQGSEA. CDR3 length: 13 amino acids.

The chain has TRBV28 and TRBJ2-6, with 11 bases identical to TRBD1. J gave up 0 bases and V 10 bases, and 11 bases lay outside the gene matches. From germline, CDR1 is MDHEN and CDR2 SYDVKM. The CDR3 extends over 18 amino acids. This CDR3 reads CATRIAGQGASGANVLTF. As DNA, the CDR3 is TGTGCCACTAGGATAGCAGGACAGGGGGCCTCTGGGGCCAACGTCCTGACTTTC.

This chain uses TRBV6-5 with TRBJ2-4; possible D gene TRBD1, 6 bases. Germline lookup yields CDR1 MNHEY and CDR2 SVGAGI. V was trimmed by 6 bases and J by 6 bases, leaving 15 bases between them. The CDR3 has 14 residues. The CDR3 loop is CASRNTVRGNIQYF. The CDR3 region has the DNA TGTGCCAGCAGGAACACCGTCAGGGGAAACATTCAGTACTTC.

This clone was observed once. The chain links TRBV28 to TRBJ2-7, with D possibly being TRBD1 (6 bases). The length of the CDR3 is 15 residues. The V and J ends lost 5 bases and 1 base respectively, with 15 bases between them. The germline gives CDR1 MDHEN, CDR2 SYDVKM. The CDR3 protein is CASSVGDTNSYEQYF. The CDR3 coding sequence is TGTGCCAGCAGTGTAGGGGACACCAATTCCTACGAGCAGTACTTC.

CDR3 bases: TGTGCCAGCAGCTTGGAACCGGCAGGGCTAATGGGGGCCAACGTCCTGACTTTC. Protein sequence: CASSLEPAGLMGANVLTF. The rearrangement joins TRBV11-1 to TRBJ2-6; perhaps TRBD1 as D (5 bases). The CDR3 consists of 18 residues. Between the trimmed V and J ends, which lost 3 bases and 4 bases, there was a span of 19 bases. Germline CDR1 and CDR2: SGHAT and FQDESV (reference sequence).

V is TRBV5-1 and J is TRBJ2-3; TRBD2 matches at 11 bases. Trimming removed 4 bases from V and 2 bases from J; junction bases left unmatched: 6. The germline CDR1 and CDR2 sequences are SGHRS and YFSETQ. The CDR3 covers 16 residues. CDR3 sequence reads: CASSGGSGGATDTQYF. CDR3 bases: TGCGCCAGCAGCGGCGGTAGCGGGGGGGCCACAGATACGCAGTATTTT. Together with reference TRBV5-1 and TRBJ2-3, the CDR3 gives the full variable domain: KAGVTQTPRYLIKTRGQQVTLSCSPISGHRSVSWYQQTPGQGLQFLFEYFSETQRNKGNFPGRFSGRQFSNSRSEMNVSTLELGDSALYLCASSGGSGGATDTQYFGPGTRLTVL.

The genes are TRBV14 and TRBJ2-7, with D possibly TRBD1 on 6 matching bases. Trimming took off 3 bases at V and 2 bases at J, with 11 bases between the two ends. Germline values: CDR1 SGHDN, CDR2 FVKESK. The CDR3 is 14 residues long. Here the CDR3 DNA reads TGTGCCAGCAGCCACAGGGGCATTACCTACGAGCAGTACTTC. Protein product: CASSHRGITYEQYF.

The V call is TRBV6-1, the J call TRBJ1-5; D is undetermined. The CDR3 is made up of 14 amino acids. The germline gives CDR1 MNHNS, CDR2 SASEGT. V was pared by 5 bases and J by 0 bases, with 8 bases between. CDR3 loop: CASSMRNSNQPQHF. CDR3 coding DNA: TGTGCCAGCAGTATGAGGAATAGCAATCAGCCCCAGCATTTT.

The rearrangement links TRBV18 to TRBJ1-1; TRBD1 matches 8 bases. V gave up 2 bases and J gave up 1 base; unmatched junction bases: 6. The CDR3 loop spans 16 amino acids. CDR1 and CDR2 from the germline V gene are KGHSH and LQKENI. The CDR3, as DNA: TGTGCCAGCTCACCAGAGCAGGGGGCTCCGAACACTGAAGCTTTCTTT. It encodes CASSPEQGAPNTEAFF.

The V and J genes are TRBV2 and TRBJ1-5; TRBD1 matches 8 bases. CDR1 is SNHLY, CDR2 FYNNEI, per germline. The CDR3 is 16 residues long. V lost 6 bases and J lost 6; bases outside the gene matches: 13. CDR3 DNA: TGTGCCAGCAGCCCCCGGGGGGCAGGGGGCGGTCAGCCCCAGCATTTT. The encoded protein is CASSPRGAGGGQPQHF. Full variable domain (outside the CDR3, taken from reference TRBV2 and TRBJ1-5): EPEVTQTPSHQVTQMGQEVILRCVPISNHLYFYWYRQILGQKVEFLVSFYNNEISEKSEIFDDQFSVERPDGSNFTLKIRSTKLEDSAMYFCASSPRGAGGGQPQHFGDGTRLSIL.

J is TRBJ1-2 and V is TRBV14, with D unresolved. V lost 2 bases to trimming and J lost 0 bases, with 16 bases between them. The CDR3 extends over 17 amino acids. Germline V CDR1 and CDR2: SGHDN, FVKESK. CDR3 nucleotides: TGTGCCAGCAGCCAAAGTTGGAGTTCAACCGCTAACTATGGCTACACCTTC. Amino acid sequence: CASSQSWSSTANYGYTF.

The chain links TRBV18 to TRBJ1-1; D perhaps matches TRBD1 (5 bases). The V end lost 4 bases, the J end lost 5 bases, and 17 bases lay between the germline ends. In germline, CDR1 is KGHSH, CDR2 LQKENI. The CDR3 sequence is 15 residues long. The CDR3 DNA follows: TGTGCCAGCTCACGCCCCGGGGGAGGAGAGACTGAAGCTTTCTTT. The encoded protein is CASSRPGGGETEAFF. The full variable domain, completed using reference TRBV18 and TRBJ1-1, is NAGVMQNPRHLVRRRGQEARLRCSPMKGHSHVYWYRQLPEEGLKFMVYLQKENIIDESGMPKERFSAEFPKEGPSILRIQQVVRGDSAAYFCASSRPGGGETEAFFGQGTRLTVV.

The V and J genes are TRBV7-9 and TRBJ2-7; 7 nucleotides match TRBD1. V shed 5 bases and J 4 bases; nucleotides not matched to a gene: 11. Looked up from germline, CDR1 is SEHNR and CDR2 is FQNEAQ (reference sequence). The CDR3 contains 15 residues. In nucleotides, the CDR3 is TGTGCCAGCAGCCGAACAACAGGGGCTGGTTACGAGCAGTACTTC. It encodes CASSRTTGAGYEQYF.

The J gene is TRBJ1-1, the V gene TRBV5-1; 8 positions match TRBD1. J lost 3 bases, V lost 4 bases, and 26 bases had no gene match. CDR3 length: 21 amino acids. CDR1 and CDR2 from the germline V gene are SGHRS and YFSETQ. In DNA form, the CDR3 reads TGCGCCAGCAGCCCGGACAGGGTCGGTTTTTTTCGTGAGTATTTGGACACTGAAGCTTTCTTT. Amino acids: CASSPDRVGFFREYLDTEAFF.

This clone is categorized as medium-sized (0.01 to 0.1%). The chain is built from TRBV19 and TRBJ1-2; D ambiguous. Germline values: CDR1 LNHDA, CDR2 SQIVND (reference sequence). V was pared by 5 bases and J by 2 bases, with 12 bases between. The CDR3 has 14 amino acids. Here the CDR3 DNA reads TGTGCCAGTAGTGAGCAGCGAGGGAACTATGGCTACACCTTC. Its protein is CASSEQRGNYGYTF.

The chain joins TRBV7-9 to TRBJ1-3, with D unresolved. CDR1 SEHNR and CDR2 FQNEAQ come from the germline V gene (reference sequence). The V end was cut by 3 bases, the J end by 4 bases, with 16 bases between. The CDR3 runs to 16 residues. CDR3 DNA: TGTGCCAGCAGCTTGGCCCCACGATTGTCCGGAAACACCATATATTTT. Protein sequence: CASSLAPRLSGNTIYF.

The chain employs TRBV19 and TRBJ1-4; TRBD1 might be the D (5 bases). V was pared by 5 bases and J by 0 bases, with 13 bases between. The germline V gene has CDR1 LNHDA and CDR2 SQIVND (reference sequence). There are 16 residues in the CDR3. CDR3 sequence (DNA): TGTGCCAGTAGTCGGGGGGAGCTTGCAACTAATGAAAAACTGTTTTTT. Residues: CASSRGELATNEKLFF.

This CDR3 reads CASSPIGRGRRNTIYF. DNA of the CDR3: TGTGCCAGCAGCCCCATCGGCAGGGGAAGGAGAAACACCATATATTTT. The V gene is TRBV7-2, the J gene TRBJ1-3; weak D call: TRBD1 (6 bases). Germline V gene data show CDR1 as SGHTA and CDR2 as FQGNSA. This CDR3 comprises 16 residues. V dropped 5 bases and J dropped 5 bases, with 19 bases sitting between them.